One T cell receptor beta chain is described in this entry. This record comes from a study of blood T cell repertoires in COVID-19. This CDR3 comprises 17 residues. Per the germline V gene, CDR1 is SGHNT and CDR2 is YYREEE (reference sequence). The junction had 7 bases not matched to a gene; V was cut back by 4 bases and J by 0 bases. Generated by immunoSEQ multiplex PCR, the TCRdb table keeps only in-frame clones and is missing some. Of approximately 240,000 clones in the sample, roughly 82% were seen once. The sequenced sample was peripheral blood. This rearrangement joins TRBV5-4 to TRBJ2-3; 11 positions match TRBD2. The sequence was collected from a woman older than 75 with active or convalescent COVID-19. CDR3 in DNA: TGTGCCAGCAGCCGAATGCTAGCGGGGGGTAGCACAGATACGCAGTATTTT. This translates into CASSRMLAGGSTDTQYF.